A selection of T cell receptor beta chains follows, all from one sample in a study of blood T cell repertoires in COVID-19. TCRdb's table, derived via immunoSEQ multiplex PCR, lists solely in-frame clones and lacks some. The top ten clones hold 15% of a sample with tens of thousands of clones, 87% of them seen once. Sequenced material: peripheral blood. The receptors shown here come from a male donor with acute or convalescent COVID-19. CDR3s include the opening cysteine and the closing phenylalanine or tryptophan. The D gene is left open where the match is weak. The listing skips clone size in some rows; elsewhere it reads once, few, many or a size class.

- TRBJ1-4 - TRBV3-1/TRBV3-2 TGTGCCAGCAGCCTAGTTGCAACTAATGAAAAACTGTTTTTT CASSLVATNEKLFF
- TRBJ2-5 - TRBV20-1 TGCAGTGCTGGCACAAAAGAGACCCAGTACTTC CSAGTKETQYF
- TRBJ1-6 - TRBV5-8 TGTGCCAGCAGCTTGGGCAGATATAATTCACCCCTCCACTTT CASSLGRYNSPLHF
TRBD1 TRBJ1-5 - TRBV19 TGTGCCAGTAGCCCATCACAGGGGGCTGGCAATCAGCCCCAGCATTTT CASSPSQGAGNQPQHF
- TRBJ2-3 - TRBV9 TGTGCCAGCAGCGTAGCAACAGATACGCAGTATTTT CASSVATDTQYF
- TRBJ1-4 - TRBV6-6 TGTGCCAGCAGCCAGGGGGAAAAACTGTTTTTT CASSQGEKLFF
- TRBJ2-5 - TRBV5-5 TGTGCCAGCAGCTGGGGAGAAGGGAAAGAGACCCAGTACTTC CASSWGEGKETQYF
- TRBJ2-7 once TRBV5-4 TGTGCCAGCGTGGGGCCAGACTCCTACGAGCAGTACTTC CASVGPDSYEQYF
- TRBJ1-1 - TRBV18 TGTGCCAGCTCACAAGGAGGGGACACTGAAGCTTTCTTT CASSQGGDTEAFF
TRBD1 TRBJ2-4 - TRBV19 TGTGCCAGTAGTATTTTAGGGGGCGCCGCCAAAAACATTCAGTACTTC CASSILGGAAKNIQYF
- TRBJ2-3 - TRBV7-2 TGTGCCAGCAGCTTAGGTGTGGGGGGTGACACAGATACGCAGTATTTT CASSLGVGGDTDTQYF
TRBD1 TRBJ1-2 - TRBV29-1 TGCAGCGTTGGAGGGACAGGGGGTAACTATGGCTACACCTTC CSVGGTGGNYGYTF
- TRBJ2-3 - TRBV6-5 TGTGCCAGCAGACAGGGTTACATCACAGATACGCAGTATTTT CASRQGYITDTQYF
- TRBJ1-2 - TRBV7-9 TGTGCCTCTCATCGGGACACCCTGGGAGACTATGGCTACACCTTC CASHRDTLGDYGYTF
TRBD1 TRBJ1-1 - TRBV6-4 TGTGCCAGCAGTGAACAGGGGTCTGACACTGAAGCTTTCTTT CASSEQGSDTEAFF
TRBD2 TRBJ2-3 - TRBV6-5 TGTGCCAGCACTAGCGGCCCCACCCATACGCAGTATTTT CASTSGPTHTQYF
TRBD1 TRBJ1-4 - TRBV27 TGTGCCAGCAGTGGAGGACAGGGGCGAGAAAAACTGTTTTTT CASSGGQGREKLFF
- TRBJ1-1 - TRBV19 TGTGCCAGTAGTCCGGGGGATGCTAAGAACACTGAAGCTTTCTTT CASSPGDAKNTEAFF
- TRBJ2-7 - TRBV18 TGTGCCAGCTCACTAGGACTAACCTACGAGCAGTACTTC CASSLGLTYEQYF
TRBD2 TRBJ2-1 once TRBV4-1 TGCGCCAGCAGCCGAGAGGTAGGACTAGCGGATGAGCAGTTCTTC CASSREVGLADEQFF
TRBD1 TRBJ2-3 - TRBV9 TGTGCCAGCAGCGTAGGTGGCAGGGGGCTCACAGATACGCAGTATTTT CASSVGGRGLTDTQYF
TRBD2 TRBJ2-1 once TRBV24-1 TGTGCCACCAGTGACCCCCTAGCGGGGGGACGCTCCTACAATGAGCAGTTCTTC CATSDPLAGGRSYNEQFF
TRBD1 TRBJ1-1 few TRBV13 TGTGCCAGCAGCTGGCATCAGGGGGCCGAAGCTTTCTTT CASSWHQGAEAFF
- TRBJ2-7 - TRBV19 TGTGCCAGTAGTATATCGGGGACAACCTACGAGCAGTACTTC CASSISGTTYEQYF
- TRBJ2-3 - TRBV2 TGTGCCAGCAGTGAAATGGTGAGGAGCTACTCTAGCACAGATACGCAGTATTTT CASSEMVRSYSSTDTQYF
- TRBJ1-3 - TRBV30 TGTGCCTGGAGTTCAGGGGCTGGAAACACCATATATTTT CAWSSGAGNTIYF
- TRBJ2-7 - TRBV28 TGTGCCAGCAGTTCCTCGGTCGAGCAGTACTTC CASSSSVEQYF
TRBD1 TRBJ1-2 - TRBV7-2 TGTGCCAGCAGCGCAATATCGATACAGGGGAGGTTTGGCTACACCTTC CASSAISIQGRFGYTF
TRBD1 TRBJ1-2 - TRBV30 TGTGCCTGGACCTCGACAGGGGATGGCTACACCTTC CAWTSTGDGYTF
- TRBJ2-1 - TRBV14 TGTGCCAGCAGCCAAGAGATTCTGCTAGACAATGAGCAGTTCTTC CASSQEILLDNEQFF
TRBD2 TRBJ2-3 - TRBV6-1 TGTGCCAGCAGTGAAAGGTGGGGGGGGACAGATACGCAGTATTTT CASSERWGGTDTQYF
- TRBJ1-4 - TRBV6-5 TGTGCCAGCAGCCGCCAGGAGCGGGAAAAACTGTTTTTT CASSRQEREKLFF
TRBD1 TRBJ1-5 - TRBV6-7 TGTGCCAGCAGCTTTGCCGGACAGGGTACGGAGCCCCAGCATTTT CASSFAGQGTEPQHF
- TRBJ1-2 - TRBV19 TGTGCCAGTAGTACCACCGGGGACTCCGATGGCTACACCTTC CASSTTGDSDGYTF
TRBD1 TRBJ2-7 - TRBV6-5 TGTGCCAGCAGTCCGGAGGGGACAGGTACTTCCGGGGGGTACTTC CASSPEGTGTSGGYF
- TRBJ1-1 - TRBV3-1/TRBV3-2 TGTGCCAGCAGCACCTTGGACGGGGGTCCAGCTTTCTTT CASSTLDGGPAFF
TRBD1 TRBJ1-5 - TRBV6-5 TGTGCCAGCAGCGGACAGGCCACTAGCAATCAGCCCCAGCATTTT CASSGQATSNQPQHF
TRBD1 TRBJ1-1 - TRBV18 TGTGCCAGCTCACTCCCGACAGGGTCCACTGAAGCTTTCTTT CASSLPTGSTEAFF
- TRBJ2-6 once TRBV29-1 TGCAGCGTAGAAGACAACTCTGGGGCCAACGTCCTGACTTTC CSVEDNSGANVLTF
- TRBJ1-1 - TRBV20-1 TGCAGTGCTCCCGGGACTCTTGAAGCTTTCTTT CSAPGTLEAFF
TRBD1 TRBJ2-7 - TRBV5-1 TGCGCCAGCAGACACCGGGACAGCTTTCGGGAGCAGTACTTC CASRHRDSFREQYF
- TRBJ2-5 - TRBV3-1/TRBV3-2 TGTGCCAGCAGCCAGCGGGGAGGAAAAGAGACCCAGTACTTC CASSQRGGKETQYF
TRBD1 TRBJ1-2 - TRBV19 TGTGCCAGTAGTAGCGGACAGGTCGAAGGAGGCTACACCTTC CASSSGQVEGGYTF
- TRBJ2-7 once TRBV7-9 TGTGCCAGCAGCCCACAGGATGGGGCCTACGAGCAGTACTTC CASSPQDGAYEQYF
- TRBJ1-3 few TRBV6-1 TGTGCCAGCAGTGAACCATGGGAGGGCTCTGGAAACACCATATATTTT CASSEPWEGSGNTIYF
TRBD2 TRBJ2-3 - TRBV6-2/TRBV6-3 TGTGCCAGCAGTTACTCGAGTAGGGGAGCGGGATCCACAGATACGCAGTATTTT CASSYSSRGAGSTDTQYF
TRBD1 TRBJ1-2 - TRBV30 TGTGCCTGGAGCCCGGGACAGAGCGTTGGCTACACCTTC CAWSPGQSVGYTF
- TRBJ1-3 - TRBV3-1/TRBV3-2 TGTGCCAGCAGCCAACGACAGGATCCTGGAAACACCATATATTTT CASSQRQDPGNTIYF
- TRBJ1-1 - TRBV10-3 TGTGCCATCAGGAGCCGACAGAACACTGAAGCTTTCTTT CAIRSRQNTEAFF
- TRBJ1-5 - TRBV3-1/TRBV3-2 TGTGCCAGCAGCCAAGGGTTGCAGGGCGGCCAGCCCCAGCATTTT CASSQGLQGGQPQHF
TRBD1 TRBJ2-5 - TRBV5-6 TGTGCCAGCAGCTTGCCGACAGGGGGGGCGGAGACCCAGTACTTC CASSLPTGGAETQYF
- TRBJ2-7 - TRBV11-2 TGTGCCAGCAGCTTAGATCTCGTGGACAGCCGCTCCTACGAGCAGTACTTC CASSLDLVDSRSYEQYF
TRBD2 TRBJ2-1 few TRBV3-1/TRBV3-2 TGTGCCAGCAGCCTTAGCGGGGATGACTACAATGAGCAGTTCTTC CASSLSGDDYNEQFF
TRBD1 TRBJ2-7 - TRBV6-6 TGTGCCAGCAGGCAAGGACAGGGGTCCTACGAGCAGTACTTC CASRQGQGSYEQYF
TRBD1 TRBJ2-5 - TRBV6-5 TGTGCCATACGGACAGGCGGGCAAGAGACCCAGTACTTC CAIRTGGQETQYF
TRBD1 TRBJ1-1 once TRBV28 TGTGCCAGCAGTCGACAGGGAGTGAGCACTGAAGCTTTCTTT CASSRQGVSTEAFF